The rows below give T cell receptor beta chains drawn from one sample of a study of graft-versus-host responses after intestinal transplantation. Using immunoSEQ multiplex PCR, the repertoire was profiled, and TCRdb retains in-frame clones only, with some absent. The repertoire includes about 54,000 clones, roughly 89% of them detected once, and around 5.1% sits in the top ten. The sequenced sample was PBMCs, obtained around 95 weeks after intestinal transplant. These receptors were taken from a human patient who received an intestinal transplant, so some T cells may come from the graft donor. Both conserved end residues are part of each CDR3. The order of the fields is V gene, J gene, CDR3 protein.

>TRBV2|TRBJ1-4
CASSEAGRENEKLFF
>TRBV7-2|TRBJ1-2
CASSLGPYRPNYGYTF
>TRBV7-9|TRBJ2-5
CASSQEQETQYF
>TRBV2|TRBJ1-5
CASSGGQGASNQPQHF
>TRBV5-1|TRBJ2-5
CASSLGAGPRTQYF
>TRBV2|TRBJ2-1
CASQGDSERGNEQFF
>TRBV11-2|TRBJ1-3
CASSATTGVRANTIYF
>TRBV15|TRBJ2-5
CATSRDRGQETQYF
>TRBV7-8|TRBJ1-1
CASSPSGSNLVGAFF
>TRBV4-1|TRBJ2-3
CASSQDHRRDTQYF
>TRBV19|TRBJ1-2
CASSSNPGQGSYGYTF
>TRBV5-1|TRBJ2-5
CASSWGTGRQETQYF
>TRBV18|TRBJ1-5
CASSPPPLPMAGVASQPQHF
>TRBV4-1|TRBJ1-1
CASSPLTNLNTEAFF
>TRBV5-8|TRBJ2-7
CASSSYRGSTYEQYF
>TRBV9|TRBJ1-5
CASSKGGGQPQHF
>TRBV4-1|TRBJ2-1
CASSHGLAGGHHEQFF
>TRBV29-1|TRBJ1-1
CSVEGLGNSEAFF
>TRBV2|TRBJ2-5
CANGGAQETQYF
>TRBV27|TRBJ1-2
CASRTGGGYTF
>TRBV29-1|TRBJ1-2
CSVGGPGYTF
>TRBV19|TRBJ1-1
CASSRGWTEAFF
>TRBV7-3|TRBJ2-1
CASSLTSGAHEQFF
>TRBV5-6|TRBJ2-7
CASSLGVPGQGAHTYEQYF
>TRBV4-1|TRBJ2-7
CASSQEVGEQYF
>TRBV6-5|TRBJ2-1
CASSYSGGEQFF
>TRBV5-6|TRBJ1-5
CASSFAGMAQHF
>TRBV4-2|TRBJ2-5
CASSRLPGLAGGKQETQYF